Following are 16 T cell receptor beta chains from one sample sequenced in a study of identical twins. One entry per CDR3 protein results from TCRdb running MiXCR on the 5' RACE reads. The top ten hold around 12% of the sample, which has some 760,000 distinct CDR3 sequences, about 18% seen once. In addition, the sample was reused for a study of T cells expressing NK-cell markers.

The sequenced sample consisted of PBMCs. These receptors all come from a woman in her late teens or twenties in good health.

The CDR3 sequence: CASSPLRYNEQFF. CDR3 in DNA: TGTGCCAGCTCACCCCTTCGGTACAATGAGCAGTTCTTC. The V and J genes are TRBV18 and TRBJ2-1; D is ambiguous. Between the trimmed V and J ends, which lost 3 bases and 4 bases, there was a span of 7 bases. The CDR3 spans 13 residues. Germline CDR1 is KGHSH and CDR2 is LQKENI.

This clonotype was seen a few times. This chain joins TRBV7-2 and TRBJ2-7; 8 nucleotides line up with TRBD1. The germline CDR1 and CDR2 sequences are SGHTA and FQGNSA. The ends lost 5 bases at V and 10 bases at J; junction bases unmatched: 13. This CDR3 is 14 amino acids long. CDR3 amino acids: CASSQDRGGLVQYF. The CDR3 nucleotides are TGTGCCAGCAGCCAAGACAGGGGCGGACTTGTACAGTACTTC.

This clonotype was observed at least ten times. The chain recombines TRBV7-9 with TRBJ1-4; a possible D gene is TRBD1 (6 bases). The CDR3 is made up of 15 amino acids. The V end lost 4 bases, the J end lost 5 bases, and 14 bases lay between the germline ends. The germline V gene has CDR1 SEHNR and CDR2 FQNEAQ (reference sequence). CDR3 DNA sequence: TGTGCCAGCAGCTCCAAGACAGGTCTGAATGAAAAACTGTTTTTT. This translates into CASSSKTGLNEKLFF.

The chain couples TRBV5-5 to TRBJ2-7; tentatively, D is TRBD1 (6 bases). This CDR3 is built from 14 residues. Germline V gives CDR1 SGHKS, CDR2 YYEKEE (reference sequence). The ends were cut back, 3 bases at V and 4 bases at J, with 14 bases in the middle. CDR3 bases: TGTGCCAGCAGCTGGGGGCGACAGGTGTACGAGCAGTACTTC. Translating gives CASSWGRQVYEQYF.

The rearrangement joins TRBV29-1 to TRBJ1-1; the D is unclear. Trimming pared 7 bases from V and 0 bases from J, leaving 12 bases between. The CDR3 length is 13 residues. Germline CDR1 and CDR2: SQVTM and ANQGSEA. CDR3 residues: CSANKGLNTEAFF. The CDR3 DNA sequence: TGCAGCGCCAACAAGGGCTTGAACACTGAAGCTTTCTTT.

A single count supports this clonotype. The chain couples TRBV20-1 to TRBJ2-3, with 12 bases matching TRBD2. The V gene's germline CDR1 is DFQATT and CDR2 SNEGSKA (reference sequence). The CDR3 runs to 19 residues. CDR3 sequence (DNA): TGCAGGGGCCCGAGAACGGGCCTAGCGGGAGGGCCTGGAGGGGATACGCAGTATTTT. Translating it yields CRGPRTGLAGGPGGDTQYF.

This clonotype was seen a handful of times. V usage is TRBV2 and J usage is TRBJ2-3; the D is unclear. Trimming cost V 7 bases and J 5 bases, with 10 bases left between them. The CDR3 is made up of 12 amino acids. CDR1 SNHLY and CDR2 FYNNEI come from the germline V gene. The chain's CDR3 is CASNPGRDTQYF. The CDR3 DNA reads TGTGCCAGCAATCCTGGCAGAGATACGCAGTATTTT.

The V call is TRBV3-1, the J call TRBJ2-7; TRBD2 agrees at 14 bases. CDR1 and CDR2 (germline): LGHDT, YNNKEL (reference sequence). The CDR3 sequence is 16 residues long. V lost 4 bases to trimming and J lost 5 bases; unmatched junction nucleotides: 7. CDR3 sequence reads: CASSPMGLAGANEQYF. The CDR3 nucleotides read TGTGCCAGCAGCCCGATGGGACTAGCGGGAGCGAACGAGCAGTACTTC.

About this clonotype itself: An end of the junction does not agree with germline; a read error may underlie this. Here the CDR3 reads CAGSSGTGGTDTQYF. CDR3 nucleotide sequence: TGCGCCGGCAGCTCCGGGACAGGGGGCACAGATACGCAGTATTTT. The chain combines TRBV5-1 with TRBJ2-3, with 10 bases that match TRBD1. CDR3 length: 15 amino acids. Germline V lookup: CDR1 SGHRS, CDR2 YFSETQ.

The CDR3 is CASSGLVGWEQFF. The DNA of the CDR3 is TGTGCCAGCAGCGGACTAGTAGGGTGGGAGCAGTTCTTC. This chain joins TRBV2 and TRBJ2-1, with 7 bases fitting TRBD2. The V and J ends lost 6 bases and 10 bases, in that order; junction bases with no gene match: 9. The CDR3 extends over 13 amino acids. Germline CDR1 reads SNHLY; CDR2 reads FYNNEI.

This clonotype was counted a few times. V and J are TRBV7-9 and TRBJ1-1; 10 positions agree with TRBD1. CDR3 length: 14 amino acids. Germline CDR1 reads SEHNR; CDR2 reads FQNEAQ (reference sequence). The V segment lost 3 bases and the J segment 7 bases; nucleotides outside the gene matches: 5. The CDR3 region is CASSLTGGSYEAFF. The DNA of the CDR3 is TGTGCCAGCAGCTTGACAGGGGGCTCGTATGAAGCTTTCTTT.

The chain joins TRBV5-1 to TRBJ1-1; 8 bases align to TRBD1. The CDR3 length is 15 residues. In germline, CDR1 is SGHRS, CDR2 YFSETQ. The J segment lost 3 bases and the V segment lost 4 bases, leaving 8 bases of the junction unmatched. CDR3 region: CASSRRQGQDTEAFF. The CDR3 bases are TGCGCCAGCAGCAGACGACAGGGACAGGACACTGAAGCTTTCTTT.

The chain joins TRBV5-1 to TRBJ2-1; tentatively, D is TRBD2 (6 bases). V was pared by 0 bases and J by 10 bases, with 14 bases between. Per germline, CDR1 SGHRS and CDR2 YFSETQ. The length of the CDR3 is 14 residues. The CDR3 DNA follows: TGCGCCAGCAGCTTGGGGGCCTTCGGAGGGGAGCAGTTCTTC. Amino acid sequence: CASSLGAFGGEQFF.

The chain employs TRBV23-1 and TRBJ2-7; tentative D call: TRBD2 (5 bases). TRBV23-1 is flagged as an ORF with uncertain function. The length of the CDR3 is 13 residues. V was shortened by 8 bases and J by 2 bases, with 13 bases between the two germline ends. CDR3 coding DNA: TGCGCCAGCTCGGAGCGGATCCCCTACGAGCAGTACTTC. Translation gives CASSERIPYEQYF.

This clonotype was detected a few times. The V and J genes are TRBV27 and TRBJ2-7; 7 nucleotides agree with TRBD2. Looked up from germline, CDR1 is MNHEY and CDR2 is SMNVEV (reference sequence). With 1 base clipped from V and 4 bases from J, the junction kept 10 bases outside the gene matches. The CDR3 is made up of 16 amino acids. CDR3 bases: TGTGCCAGCAGTTTATTGCGGGAGTTAATCGAGTACGAGCAGTACTTC. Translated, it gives CASSLLRELIEYEQYF.

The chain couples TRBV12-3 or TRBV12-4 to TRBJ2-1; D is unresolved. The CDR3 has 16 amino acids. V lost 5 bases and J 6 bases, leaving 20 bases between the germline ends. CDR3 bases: TGTGCCAGCAGTCTCCACATCACTCCACCCATCAATGAGCAGTTCTTC. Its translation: CASSLHITPPINEQFF.